The 27 T cell receptor beta chains in this list originate from one sample, sequenced in a study of shared clonotypes between healthy human individuals. Selected positively for CCR7 and CD45RO-negative, naive CD8 cells excluded terminally differentiated effector memory CD45RA+ cells. Assay used: immunoSEQ multiplex PCR; TCRdb lists only in-frame clones, some missing. The sample has about 2.1 million clones, approximately 92% seen once; the top ten hold less than 2%. The material sequenced was naive CD8+ T cells from PBMCs. All receptors come from a man between 18 and 29 years old in good health. Some clones in this sample may be carry-over from other donors' samples.

The chain combines TRBV7-9 with TRBJ2-1; TRBD2 matches 8 bases. CDR1 and CDR2 from the germline V gene are SEHNR and FQNEAQ (reference sequence). CDR3 length: 15 amino acids. With V trimmed by 4 bases and J by 6 bases, 8 bases remained unmatched. The CDR3: CASSYSPLAANEQFF. DNA of the CDR3: TGTGCCAGCAGCTACTCCCCACTAGCGGCCAATGAGCAGTTCTTC.

About this clone itself: Other DNA sequences in this sample translate to the same CDR3. This sequence joins TRBV2 and TRBJ2-2; D remains unclear. Germline assignment: CDR1 SNHLY and CDR2 FYNNEI. V lost 3 bases, J lost 1 base, and 6 bases lay in between. This CDR3 spans 14 amino acids. For the CDR3, the DNA is TGTGCCAGCAGTGATAGCCAGAACACCGGGGAGCTGTTTTTT. Translated: CASSDSQNTGELFF.

This clone has a single count. This chain connects TRBV5-1 to TRBJ2-1, with 10 positions matching TRBD1. The CDR3 contains 14 residues. CDR1 is SGHRS and CDR2 is YFSETQ in the germline V gene. J was trimmed by 10 bases and V by 0 bases; bases with no gene match: 4. The CDR3 DNA sequence: TGCGCCAGCAGCTTGGGACAGGGGGCAGGCGAGCAGTTCTTC. Protein sequence: CASSLGQGAGEQFF.

This clone appeared once. The chain has TRBV6-1 and TRBJ2-7; maybe TRBD1 (5 bases). Germline CDR1 MNHNS, CDR2 SASEGT. V was clipped by 4 bases and J by 5 bases, with 9 bases between them. CDR3 length: 12 amino acids. The CDR3 loop is CASSVLGHEQYF. The CDR3 DNA follows: TGTGCCAGCAGTGTGTTGGGGCACGAGCAGTACTTC.

This clone was counted a single time. The CDR3 is CSVAPLGSGEQYF. Here the CDR3 DNA reads TGCAGCGTTGCCCCCCTCGGGAGCGGCGAGCAGTACTTC. The chain employs TRBV29-1 and TRBJ2-7; the D gene is possibly TRBD2 (6 bases). The CDR3 runs 13 residues. V lost 4 bases to trimming and J lost 6 bases, with 16 bases between them. CDR1 and CDR2 (germline): SQVTM, ANQGSEA.

This chain links TRBV7-9 with TRBJ2-5, with D uncertain. Trimming took off 4 bases at V and 0 bases at J, with 12 bases between the two ends. Germline V gene lookup returns CDR1 SEHNR and CDR2 FQNEAQ (reference sequence). This CDR3 comprises 15 residues. CDR3 DNA sequence: TGTGCCAGCAGCTCGAGCAAGAGTTACCAAGAGACCCAGTACTTC. It is translated as CASSSSKSYQETQYF.

There are a few counts of this clone. This chain joins TRBV6-5 and TRBJ1-5; the match to TRBD1 covers 7 bases. This CDR3 is built from 14 residues. J was trimmed by 6 bases and V by 5 bases; bases with no gene match: 7. Looked up from germline, CDR1 is MNHEY and CDR2 is SVGAGI. The CDR3 sequence is CASSQRQGSQPQHF. CDR3 nucleotides: TGTGCCAGCAGTCAAAGACAGGGTAGTCAGCCCCAGCATTTT.

In the case of this clone: This specimen includes other DNA sequences encoding the same CDR3. The rearrangement uses TRBV28 and TRBJ2-1; 8 bases agree with TRBD2. This CDR3 region has 15 residues. Trimming took 2 bases from V and 3 from J; bases not matched to a gene: 3. Germline V gives CDR1 MDHEN, CDR2 SYDVKM. CDR3 protein: CASSLTGGVYNEQFF. CDR3 DNA sequence: TGTGCCAGCAGTTTAACGGGAGGGGTCTACAATGAGCAGTTCTTC.

About this clone: Other DNA sequences of this sample code for an identical CDR3. The chain has TRBV28 and TRBJ2-1; 11 nucleotides agree with TRBD2. Trimming cost V 6 bases and J 6 bases; bases outside gene matches: 7. CDR1 and CDR2 (germline): MDHEN, SYDVKM. The length of the CDR3 is 15 residues. Here the CDR3 reads CASSPLAGGPNEQFF. In DNA, the CDR3 is TGTGCCAGCAGCCCCCTAGCGGGAGGCCCCAATGAGCAGTTCTTC.

V is TRBV7-9 and J is TRBJ2-5, with D hard to call. Germline assignment: CDR1 SEHNR and CDR2 FQNEAQ (reference sequence). V was shortened by 5 bases and J by 5 bases, with 18 bases between the two germline ends. The CDR3 totals 15 residues. Here the CDR3 reads CASSRPDPYAETQYF. The CDR3 DNA reads as TGTGCCAGCAGCCGACCGGACCCCTACGCGGAGACCCAGTACTTC.

This sequence joins TRBV13 and TRBJ2-7; unclear D gene. The germline CDR1 and CDR2 sequences are PRHDT and FYEKMQ (reference sequence). CDR3 length: 12 amino acids. V shed 2 bases and J shed 4 bases, with 6 bases lying between them. The CDR3 nucleotides read TGTGCCAGCAGCTTATTGAGTTACGAGCAGTACTTC. Amino acids: CASSLLSYEQYF.

V and J are TRBV7-8 and TRBJ2-7; D perhaps matches TRBD1 (6 bases). There are 15 residues in the CDR3. V was shortened by 1 base and J by 0 bases, with 10 bases between the two germline ends. Looked up from germline, CDR1 is SGHVS and CDR2 is FQNEAQ. CDR3 coding DNA: TGTGCCAGCAGCTTAGGCAGGGACACCTCCTACGAGCAGTACTTC. It is translated as CASSLGRDTSYEQYF.

The chain uses TRBV12-5 and TRBJ1-1; D gene uncertain. The germline V gene has CDR1 LGHNT and CDR2 FRNRAP. V gave up 5 bases and J gave up 0 bases, with 16 bases separating them. This CDR3 is 16 amino acids long. The CDR3 loop reads CASGPTSGRLNTEAFF. CDR3 bases: TGTGCTAGTGGTCCTACCTCCGGACGGCTGAACACTGAAGCTTTCTTT.

The gene calls are TRBV19 and TRBJ2-7; 11 positions agree with TRBD2. Unmatched junction bases numbered 6, after V lost 6 bases and J lost 2 bases. CDR3 length equals 15 residues. The germline V gene has CDR1 LNHDA and CDR2 SQIVND (reference sequence). CDR3 loop: CASSLGLADTYEQYF. CDR3 in DNA: TGTGCCAGTAGCCTGGGACTAGCGGACACCTACGAGCAGTACTTC.

The gene calls are TRBV6-5 and TRBJ2-2; D gene uncertain. CDR3 length: 15 residues. V was clipped by 0 bases and J by 1 base, with 6 bases between them. The germline V gene has CDR1 MNHEY and CDR2 SVGAGI. This chain's CDR3 is CASSYSRWNTGELFF. Here the CDR3 DNA reads TGTGCCAGCAGTTACTCGAGATGGAACACCGGGGAGCTGTTTTTT.

The chain recombines TRBV5-1 with TRBJ1-1; 8 nucleotides match TRBD1. Germline CDR1 SGHRS, CDR2 YFSETQ. Trimming took 6 bases from V and 0 from J; bases not matched to a gene: 7. This CDR3 region has 15 residues. CDR3 protein: CASITDRGMNTEAFF. The CDR3, as DNA: TGCGCCAGCATTACCGACAGGGGCATGAACACTGAAGCTTTCTTT.

The chain uses TRBV4-1 and TRBJ2-1; 7 bases fit TRBD1. V dropped 0 bases and J dropped 2; count of bases not matched to a gene: 4. Germline-derived CDR1 and CDR2 are MGHRA and YSYEKL. This CDR3 has 16 amino acids. CDR3 nucleotide sequence: TGCGCCAGCAGCCAAGATGCCAGGGGGACCTACAATGAGCAGTTCTTC. Translation: CASSQDARGTYNEQFF.

This clone was picked up a small number of times. The rearrangement links TRBV5-1 to TRBJ1-1; D uncertain. The CDR3 is made up of 15 amino acids. Trimming left V 0 bases short and J 3 bases short, with 12 bases between. The germline V gene encodes CDR1 SGHRS and CDR2 YFSETQ. The CDR3 loop is CASSLVATRDTEAFF. CDR3 DNA sequence: TGCGCCAGCAGCTTGGTAGCCACCCGGGACACTGAAGCTTTCTTT. Looking up the rest from reference TRBV5-1 and TRBJ1-1 gives the full variable domain: KAGVTQTPRYLIKTRGQQVTLSCSPISGHRSVSWYQQTPGQGLQFLFEYFSETQRNKGNFPGRFSGRQFSNSRSEMNVSTLELGDSALYLCASSLVATRDTEAFFGQGTRLTVV.

V usage is TRBV7-9 and J usage is TRBJ2-1, with 7 bases matching TRBD1. Germline CDR1 and CDR2: SEHNR and FQNEAQ (reference sequence). With 7 bases clipped from V and 4 bases from J, the junction kept 10 bases outside the gene matches. The CDR3 is 15 amino acids. The CDR3 reads CASTEPGQRYNEQFF. The CDR3 DNA reads as TGTGCCAGCACGGAACCGGGACAGAGGTACAATGAGCAGTTCTTC.

The V gene is TRBV15, the J gene TRBJ1-4; no firm D call. Per the germline V gene, CDR1 is LNHNV and CDR2 is YYDKDF (reference sequence). The CDR3 has 16 amino acids. V was trimmed by 4 bases and J by 0 bases, leaving 12 bases between them. The CDR3 region is CATSTGTSATNEKLFF. DNA of the CDR3: TGTGCCACCAGCACCGGTACATCTGCAACTAATGAAAAACTGTTTTTT.

The chain carries TRBV6-1 and TRBJ1-1, with 8 nucleotides matching TRBD1. The CDR3 is made up of 14 amino acids. V gave up 4 bases and J gave up 1 base; unmatched junction bases: 2. The germline gives CDR1 MNHNS, CDR2 SASEGT. The CDR3 DNA reads as TGTGCCAGCAGTGTAGGGACAGGGAACACTGAAGCTTTCTTT. This encodes CASSVGTGNTEAFF.

This clone has a handful of counts. This sample includes further DNA sequences coding for the same CDR3. This chain connects TRBV27 to TRBJ1-1, with no clear D. V lost 3 bases, J lost 1 base, and 6 bases lay in between. Germline V gene data show CDR1 as MNHEY and CDR2 as SMNVEV (reference sequence). The CDR3 has 13 amino acids. CDR3 in amino acids: CASSFGKNTEAFF. In DNA form, the CDR3 reads TGTGCCAGCAGTTTTGGGAAGAACACTGAAGCTTTCTTT.

To note about this clone: At the DNA level, this CDR3 is encoded by other sequences in the same sample as well. The chain couples TRBV28 to TRBJ1-1; 7 bases map to TRBD1. The CDR3 consists of 14 residues. The germline V gene encodes CDR1 MDHEN and CDR2 SYDVKM. V lost 5 bases, J lost 1 base, and 4 bases stayed unmatched. In nucleotides, the CDR3 is TGTGCCAGCAGTCTCCGGACAGGGAACACTGAAGCTTTCTTT. This gives the protein CASSLRTGNTEAFF.

This clone is a singleton in its sample. V gene TRBV7-2 combines with J gene TRBJ2-3; D possibly corresponds to TRBD2 (5 bases). The V end was cut by 0 bases, the J end by 2 bases, with 9 bases between. CDR3 length equals 15 residues. From germline, CDR1 is SGHTA and CDR2 FQGNSA. The CDR3 here is CASSLAAGPTDTQYF. The CDR3, as DNA: TGTGCCAGCAGCTTAGCGGCGGGCCCCACAGATACGCAGTATTTT.

The chain employs TRBV4-3 and TRBJ1-3; D remains ambiguous. The CDR3 has 15 residues. V was cut by 1 base and J by 0 bases, with 7 bases left in between. Looked up from germline, CDR1 is LGHNA and CDR2 is YSLEER. The CDR3, as DNA: TGCGCCAGCAGCCAAGGGAGCCGCTCTGGAAACACCATATATTTT. Residues: CASSQGSRSGNTIYF.

V and J are TRBV11-2 and TRBJ2-7; D is possibly TRBD1 (6 bases). Germline V gene data show CDR1 as SGHAT and CDR2 as FQNNGV. V was clipped by 5 bases and J by 5 bases, with 13 bases between them. The CDR3 loop spans 13 amino acids. CDR3 loop: CASSDAQGNEQYF. The CDR3 DNA sequence: TGTGCCAGCAGCGATGCACAGGGTAACGAGCAGTACTTC. Full variable domain (rest looked up from reference TRBV11-2 and TRBJ2-7): EAGVAQSPRYKIIEKRQSVAFWCNPISGHATLYWYQQILGQGPKLLIQFQNNGVVDDSQLPKDRFSAERLKGVDSTLKIQPAKLEDSAVYLCASSDAQGNEQYFGPGTRLTVT.

V usage is TRBV29-1 and J usage is TRBJ1-1, with a weak D call TRBD1 (5 bases). Germline CDR1 and CDR2: SQVTM and ANQGSEA. The CDR3 covers 15 residues. V lost 6 bases, J lost 1 base, and 18 bases lay in between. The CDR3, as DNA: TGCAGCGTCTCTTCTAGGCAGGGCGGGAACACTGAAGCTTTCTTT. Translated, it gives CSVSSRQGGNTEAFF.